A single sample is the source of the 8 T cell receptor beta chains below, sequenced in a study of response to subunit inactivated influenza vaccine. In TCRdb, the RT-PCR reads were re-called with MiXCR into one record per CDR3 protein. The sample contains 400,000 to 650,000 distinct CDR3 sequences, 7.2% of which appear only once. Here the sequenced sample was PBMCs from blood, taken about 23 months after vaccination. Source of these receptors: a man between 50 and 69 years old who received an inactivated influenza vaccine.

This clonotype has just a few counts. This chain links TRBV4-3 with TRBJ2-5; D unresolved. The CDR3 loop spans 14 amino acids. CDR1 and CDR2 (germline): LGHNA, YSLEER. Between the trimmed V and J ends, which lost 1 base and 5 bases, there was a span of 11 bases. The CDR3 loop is CASSQGRLVETQYF. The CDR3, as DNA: TGCGCCAGCAGCCAAGGGCGTCTAGTTGAGACCCAGTACTTC.

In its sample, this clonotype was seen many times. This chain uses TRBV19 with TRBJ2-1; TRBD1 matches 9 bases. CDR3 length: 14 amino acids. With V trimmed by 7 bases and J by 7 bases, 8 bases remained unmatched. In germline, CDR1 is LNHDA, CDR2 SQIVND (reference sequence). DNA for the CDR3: TGTGCCAGTAACGATGGGACAGGGTGGAATGAGCAGTTCTTC. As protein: CASNDGTGWNEQFF. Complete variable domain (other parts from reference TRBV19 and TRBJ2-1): DGGITQSPKYLFRKEGQNVTLSCEQNLNHDAMYWYRQDPGQGLRLIYYSQIVNDFQKGDIAEGYSVSREKKESFPLTVTSAQKNPTAFYLCASNDGTGWNEQFFGPGTRLTVL.

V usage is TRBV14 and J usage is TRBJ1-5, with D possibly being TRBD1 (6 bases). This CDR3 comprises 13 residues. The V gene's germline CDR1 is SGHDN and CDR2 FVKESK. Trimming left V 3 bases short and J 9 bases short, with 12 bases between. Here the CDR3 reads CASSQGHSGPQHF. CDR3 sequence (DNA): TGTGCCAGCAGCCAGGGACACTCGGGGCCCCAGCATTTT.

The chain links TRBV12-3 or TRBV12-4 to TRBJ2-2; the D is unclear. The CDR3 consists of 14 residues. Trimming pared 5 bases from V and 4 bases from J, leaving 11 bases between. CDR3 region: CASSPQGLTGELFF. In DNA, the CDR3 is TGTGCCAGCAGTCCCCAAGGGCTCACCGGGGAGCTGTTTTTT.

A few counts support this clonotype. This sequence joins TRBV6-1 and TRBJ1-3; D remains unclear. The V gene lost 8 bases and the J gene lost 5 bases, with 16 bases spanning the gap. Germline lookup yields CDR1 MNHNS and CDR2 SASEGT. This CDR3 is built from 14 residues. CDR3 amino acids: CASGVTGERNTIYF. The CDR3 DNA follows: TGTGCCAGCGGGGTAACGGGAGAGAGAAACACCATATATTTT.

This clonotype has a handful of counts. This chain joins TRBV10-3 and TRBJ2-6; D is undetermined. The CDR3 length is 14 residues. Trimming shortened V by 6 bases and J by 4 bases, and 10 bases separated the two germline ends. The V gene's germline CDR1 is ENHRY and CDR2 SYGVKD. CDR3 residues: CAISVIEGANVLTF. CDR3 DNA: TGTGCCATCAGCGTTATAGAAGGGGCCAACGTCCTGACTTTC.

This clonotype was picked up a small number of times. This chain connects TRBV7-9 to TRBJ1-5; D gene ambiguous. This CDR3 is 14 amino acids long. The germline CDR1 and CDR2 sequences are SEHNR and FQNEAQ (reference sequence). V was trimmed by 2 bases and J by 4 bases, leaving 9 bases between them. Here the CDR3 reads CASSLFGENQPQHF. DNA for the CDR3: TGTGCCAGCAGCTTATTTGGGGAGAATCAGCCCCAGCATTTT.

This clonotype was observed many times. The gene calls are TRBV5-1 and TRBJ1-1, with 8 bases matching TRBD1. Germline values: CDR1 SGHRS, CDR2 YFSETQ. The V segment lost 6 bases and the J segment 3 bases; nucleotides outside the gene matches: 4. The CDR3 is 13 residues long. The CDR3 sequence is CASNKDRDTEAFF. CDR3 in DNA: TGCGCCAGCAATAAGGACAGGGACACTGAAGCTTTCTTT.